Here is one T cell receptor beta chain with its context. The target antigen is unknown. Donors included only healthy HIV-negative adults lacking recent acute infections or vaccinations. Adult Caucasians living in Nashville, Tennessee made up all of the donors. The assay ran at deep level. Profiling relied on immunoSEQ multiplex PCR, and the TCRdb table lists in-frame clones only, not all of them. The profile shows about 380,000 clones, just over 95% of them singletons. The record originates from a study of shared clonotypes between healthy human individuals. Study-level findings and limits: Rarefaction exposed incomplete sorted-subset sequencing despite large depth.

This CDR3 has 12 amino acids. Germline-derived CDR1 and CDR2 are MDHEN and SYDVKM. Deletions cut 8 bases from V and 0 bases from J, with 5 bases between. This chain links TRBV28 with TRBJ1-5; no definite D call. Sequencing was carried out using memory CD8+ T cells sorted from blood. This sample's subset: CD45RO+ cells pooled with CCR7-negative TemRA cells. This receptor was taken from a man aged 30 to 39 in good health. The CDR3 loop is CASGLSNQPQHF. As DNA, the CDR3 is TGTGCCAGCGGCCTTAGCAATCAGCCCCAGCATTTT. Together with reference TRBV28 and TRBJ1-5, the CDR3 gives the full variable domain: DVKVTQSSRYLVKRTGEKVFLECVQDMDHENMFWYRQDPGLGLRLIYFSYDVKMKEKGDIPEGYSVSREKKERFSLILESASTNQTSMYLCASGLSNQPQHFGDGTRLSIL.